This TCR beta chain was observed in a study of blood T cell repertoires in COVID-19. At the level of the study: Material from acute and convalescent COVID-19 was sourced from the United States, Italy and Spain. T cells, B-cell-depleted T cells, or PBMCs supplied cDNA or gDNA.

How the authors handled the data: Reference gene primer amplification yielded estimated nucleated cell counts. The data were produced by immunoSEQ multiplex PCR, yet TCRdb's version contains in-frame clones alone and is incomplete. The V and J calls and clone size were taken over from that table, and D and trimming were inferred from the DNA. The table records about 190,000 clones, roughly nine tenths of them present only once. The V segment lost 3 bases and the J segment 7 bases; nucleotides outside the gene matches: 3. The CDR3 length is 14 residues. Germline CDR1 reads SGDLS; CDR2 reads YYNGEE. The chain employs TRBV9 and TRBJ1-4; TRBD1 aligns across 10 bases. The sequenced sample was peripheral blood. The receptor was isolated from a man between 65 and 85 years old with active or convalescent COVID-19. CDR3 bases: TGTGCCAGCAGCGACCGGACAGGGGGTGAAAAACTGTTTTTT. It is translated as CASSDRTGGEKLFF.